The rows below give T cell receptor beta chains drawn from one sample of a study of CD8+CD57+ T cells in acquired aplastic anemia. TCRdb passed the reads through MiXCR, listing each CDR3 protein once. The sample includes 200,000 or so distinct CDR3 sequences, around 49% of them seen just once. The sample was sorted CD4+, CD8+, or CD8+CD57+ T cells (not recorded which) from PBMCs. These receptors all stem from a human donor with aplastic anemia. The CDR3 runs from the conserved cysteine through the conserved F or W. The D gene is left open where the match is weak. Rows may omit the clone size; those that give it use once, few, many or a size class.

clone_size,d_call,v_call,j_call,cdr3_aa,cdr3_nt
once,TRBD2,TRBV7-9,TRBJ2-7,CASSLIAGETYEQYF,TGTGCCAGCAGCCTAATAGCGGGGGAAACCTACGAGCAGTACTTC
.,TRBD1,TRBV10-3,TRBJ2-7,CAISGTGGSGEQYF,TGTGCCATCAGCGGGACAGGGGGATCGGGCGAGCAGTACTTC
many,.,TRBV15,TRBJ1-4,CATSRDRGENEKLFF,TGTGCCACCAGCAGAGATCGCGGAGAAAATGAAAAACTGTTTTTT
.,.,TRBV29-1,TRBJ2-4,CSGLYGYIQYF,TGCAGCGGCCTTTACGGATACATTCAGTACTTC
once,TRBD1,TRBV7-7,TRBJ1-1,CASSPPGQGASEAFF,TGTGCTAGCAGCCCTCCTGGACAGGGTGCAAGTGAAGCTTTCTTT
.,.,TRBV25-1,TRBJ1-1,CASTRGASGEAFF,TGTGCCAGCACGAGGGGGGCATCAGGTGAAGCTTTCTTT
.,TRBD1,TRBV29-1,TRBJ1-2,CSVVGQGAKGYTF,TGCAGCGTTGTGGGACAGGGGGCGAAGGGCTACACCTTC
few,TRBD2,TRBV20-1,TRBJ2-4,CSAPAGLAKNIQYF,TGCAGTGCTCCAGCGGGATTAGCCAAAAACATTCAGTACTTC
.,.,TRBV3-1,TRBJ2-5,CASSQRGRGPQETQYF,TGTGCCAGCAGCCAAAGGGGGCGGGGCCCCCAAGAGACCCAGTACTTC
.,.,TRBV2,TRBJ1-2,CASSESRYGYGYTF,TGTGCCAGCAGTGAATCGAGGTATGGCTATGGCTACACCTTC
.,TRBD1,TRBV29-1,TRBJ2-7,CSSRLGGEGEQYF,TGCAGCTCCCGATTAGGGGGCGAGGGCGAGCAGTACTTC
.,.,TRBV25-1,TRBJ1-2,CASSRDTASNYGYTF,TGTGCCAGCAGCCGGGACACTGCGTCTAACTATGGCTACACCTTC
.,.,TRBV27,TRBJ2-5,CASSPLGTSRETQYF,TGTGCCAGCAGTCCGCTCGGGACCTCACGGGAGACCCAGTACTTC
.,TRBD1,TRBV6-4,TRBJ2-7,CASITGQGGEEQYF,TGTGCCAGCATCACGGGACAGGGGGGGGAAGAGCAGTACTTC
few,TRBD1,TRBV29-1,TRBJ2-7,CSVDRGFGEQYF,TGCAGCGTTGACAGGGGGTTTGGCGAGCAGTACTTC
.,.,TRBV30,TRBJ2-7,CAWSPQGNYEQYF,TGTGCCTGGAGTCCCCAGGGAAACTACGAGCAGTACTTC
.,TRBD2,TRBV9,TRBJ2-2,CASSGVGTSGSGGELFF,TGTGCCAGCAGCGGGGTGGGGACTAGCGGGAGTGGCGGGGAGCTGTTTTTT
.,TRBD1,TRBV2,TRBJ2-7,CASKEGGAGEQYF,TGTGCCAGCAAGGAAGGGGGCGCGGGCGAGCAGTACTTC
.,.,TRBV18,TRBJ1-3,CASSPNGVDSGNTIYF,TGTGCCAGCTCACCGAACGGGGTCGACTCTGGAAACACCATATATTTT
once,.,TRBV15,TRBJ2-6,CATSRDRAGGGGANVLTF,TGTGCCACCAGCAGAGATCGGGCAGGGGGAGGTGGGGCCAACGTCCTGACTTTC
.,TRBD1,TRBV20-1,TRBJ2-6,CSATGVSGANVLTF,TGCAGTGCAACAGGGGTGTCTGGGGCCAACGTCCTGACTTTC
few,TRBD1,TRBV7-2,TRBJ2-7,CASSPDRNYEQYF,TGTGCCAGCAGCCCGGACAGGAACTACGAGCAGTACTTC
.,TRBD2,TRBV29-1,TRBJ2-7,CSVELGTSGFEQYF,TGCAGCGTTGAGCTAGGGACTAGCGGTTTCGAGCAGTACTTC
.,.,TRBV19,TRBJ2-7,CASSMGSPPRSYEQYF,TGTGCCAGTAGTATGGGCAGCCCTCCGAGGTCCTACGAGCAGTACTTC
.,TRBD1,TRBV6-6,TRBJ1-4,CTSSSGTGSGEKLFF,TGTACCAGCAGTTCCGGGACAGGGTCGGGGGAAAAACTGTTTTTT
.,TRBD2,TRBV15,TRBJ2-3,CATSEGLAGAVDTQYF,TGTGCCACCAGCGAGGGACTAGCGGGGGCGGTAGATACGCAGTATTTT
.,TRBD2,TRBV12-3/TRBV12-4,TRBJ2-7,CASSLLAGAGIREQYF,TGTGCCAGCAGTTTACTAGCGGGGGCAGGGATCCGCGAGCAGTACTTC
.,.,TRBV12-3/TRBV12-4,TRBJ1-2,CASSPLGGNRAVGNTF,TGTGCCAGCAGTCCCCTTGGGGGTAACAGGGCGGTCGGAAACACCTTC
many,.,TRBV10-2,TRBJ2-1,CASSEADLLAKQFF,TGCGCCAGCAGTGAGGCGGACCTTCTAGCGAAGCAGTTCTTC
many,.,TRBV9,TRBJ2-3,CASSSGPTDTQYF,TGTGCCAGCAGCTCGGGGCCCACAGATACGCAGTATTTT
many,TRBD1,TRBV5-6,TRBJ1-6,CASSTELLTGDRNSPLHF,TGTGCCAGCAGCACCGAATTATTGACAGGGGACCGTAATTCACCCCTCCACTTT
many,TRBD1,TRBV5-1,TRBJ1-6,CASSPGRGQRDSPLHF,TGCGCCAGCAGCCCTGGGAGGGGGCAACGGGATTCACCCCTCCACTTT
.,.,TRBV5-1,TRBJ2-7,CASSFEGGGEEQYF,TGCGCCAGCAGCTTCGAGGGAGGCGGGGAAGAGCAGTACTTC